This TCR beta chain was sequenced in a study of cytomegalovirus exposure and HLA in healthy donors. Both 60 Vbeta primers and 13 Jbeta primers went into the PCR. The data were produced by immunoSEQ multiplex PCR, yet TCRdb's version contains in-frame clones alone and is incomplete. In the table there are approximately 75,000 clones, around 83% of which are singletons. The study's findings and limits: Published work reported that the classifier diagnosed cytomegalovirus status with high specificity and sensitivity.

Germline trimming cut 5 bases from V and 2 bases from J; bases unmatched to any gene: 7. The germline V gene encodes CDR1 SGHTA and CDR2 FQGNSA. The CDR3 is made up of 15 amino acids. Details on this clone: Its antigen remains unknown.

The sequencing sample was made of PBMCs. The origin of this receptor is a man between 65 and 80 years old in good health and CMV-seropositive. The rearrangement joins TRBV7-2 to TRBJ2-5, with TRBD2 matching over 8 bases. The CDR3 DNA is TGTGCCAGCAGCCGGAGCGGGGGACAACAAGAGACCCAGTACTTC. Residues: CASSRSGGQQETQYF.